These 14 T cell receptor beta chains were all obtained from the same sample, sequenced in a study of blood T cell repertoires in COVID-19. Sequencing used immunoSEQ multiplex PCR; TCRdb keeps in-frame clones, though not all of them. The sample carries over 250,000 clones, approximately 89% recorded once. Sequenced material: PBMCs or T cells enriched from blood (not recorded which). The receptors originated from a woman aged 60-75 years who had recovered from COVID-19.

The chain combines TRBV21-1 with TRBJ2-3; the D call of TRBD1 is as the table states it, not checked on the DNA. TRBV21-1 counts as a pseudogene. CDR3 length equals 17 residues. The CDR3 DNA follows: TGTGCCAGCAGCCCAAACTGGATGGGCCTGGATCCAGATACGCAGTATTTT. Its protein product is CASSPNWMGLDPDTQYF.

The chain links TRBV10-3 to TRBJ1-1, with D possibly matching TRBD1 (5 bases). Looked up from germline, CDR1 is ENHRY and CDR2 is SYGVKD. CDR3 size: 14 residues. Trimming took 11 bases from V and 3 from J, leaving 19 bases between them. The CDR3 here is CASFRTLTDTEAFF. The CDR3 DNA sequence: TGTGCCTCTTTCCGGACATTGACAGACACTGAAGCTTTCTTT.

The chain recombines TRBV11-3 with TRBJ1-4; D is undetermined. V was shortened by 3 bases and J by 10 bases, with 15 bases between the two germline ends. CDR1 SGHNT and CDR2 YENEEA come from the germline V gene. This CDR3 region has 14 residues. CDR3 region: CASSFRSGEGKLFF. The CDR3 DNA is TGTGCCAGCAGCTTTCGGTCTGGCGAGGGAAAACTGTTTTTT. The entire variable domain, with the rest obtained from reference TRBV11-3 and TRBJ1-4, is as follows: EAGVVQSPRYKIIEKKQPVAFWCNPISGHNTLYWYLQNLGQGPELLIRYENEEAVDDSQLPKDRFSAERLKGVDSTLKIQPAELGDSAVYLCASSFRSGEGKLFFGSGTQLSVL.

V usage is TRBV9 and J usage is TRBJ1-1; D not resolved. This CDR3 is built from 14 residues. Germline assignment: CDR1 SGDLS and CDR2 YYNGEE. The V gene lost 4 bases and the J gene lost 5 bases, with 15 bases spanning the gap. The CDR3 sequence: CASSPRGSRTEAFF. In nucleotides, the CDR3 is TGTGCCAGCAGCCCGCGGGGTAGTAGGACTGAAGCTTTCTTT.

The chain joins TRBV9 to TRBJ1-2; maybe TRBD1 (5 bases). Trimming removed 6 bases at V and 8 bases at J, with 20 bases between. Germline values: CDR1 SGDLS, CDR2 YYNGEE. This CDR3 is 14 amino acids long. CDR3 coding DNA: TGTGCCAGCAAAAACGGGGGAGTGAACGACGGCTACACCTTC. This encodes CASKNGGVNDGYTF.

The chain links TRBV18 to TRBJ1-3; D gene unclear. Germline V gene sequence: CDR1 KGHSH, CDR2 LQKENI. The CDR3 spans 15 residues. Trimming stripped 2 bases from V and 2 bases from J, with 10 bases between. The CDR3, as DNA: TGTGCCAGCTCACCAGATATGGCGGCTGGAAACACCATATATTTT. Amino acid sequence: CASSPDMAAGNTIYF.

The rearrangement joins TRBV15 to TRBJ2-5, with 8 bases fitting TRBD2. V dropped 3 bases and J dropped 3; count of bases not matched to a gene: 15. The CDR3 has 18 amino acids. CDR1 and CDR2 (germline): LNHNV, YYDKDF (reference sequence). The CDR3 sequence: CATSRGVVLAGGKETQYF. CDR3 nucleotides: TGTGCCACCAGCAGGGGGGTTGTCCTAGCGGGCGGAAAAGAGACCCAGTACTTC. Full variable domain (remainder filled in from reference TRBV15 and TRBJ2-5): DAMVIQNPRYQVTQFGKPVTLSCSQTLNHNVMYWYQQKSSQAPKLLFHYYDKDFNNEADTPDNFQSRRPNTSFCFLDIRSPGLGDTAMYLCATSRGVVLAGGKETQYFGPGTRLLVL.

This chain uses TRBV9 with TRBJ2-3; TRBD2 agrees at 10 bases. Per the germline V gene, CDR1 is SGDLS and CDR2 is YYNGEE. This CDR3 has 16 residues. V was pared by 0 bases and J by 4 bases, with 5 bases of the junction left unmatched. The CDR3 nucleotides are TGTGCCAGCAGCGTAGGGACTAGCGGCGGCGCAGATACGCAGTATTTT. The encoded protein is CASSVGTSGGADTQYF.

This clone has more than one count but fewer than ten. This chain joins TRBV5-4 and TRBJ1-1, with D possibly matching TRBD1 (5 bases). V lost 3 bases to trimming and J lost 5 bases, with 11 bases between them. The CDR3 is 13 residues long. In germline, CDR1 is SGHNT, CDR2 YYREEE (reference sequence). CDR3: CASSSPRGTEAFF. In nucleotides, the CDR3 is TGTGCCAGCAGCTCCCCAAGGGGTACTGAAGCTTTCTTT.

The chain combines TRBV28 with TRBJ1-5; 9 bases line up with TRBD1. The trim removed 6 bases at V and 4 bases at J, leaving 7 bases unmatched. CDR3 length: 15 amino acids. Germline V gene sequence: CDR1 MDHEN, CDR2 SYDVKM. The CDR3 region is CASRSSGTGNQPQHF. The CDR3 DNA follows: TGTGCCAGCAGATCCTCCGGGACAGGGAATCAGCCCCAGCATTTT.

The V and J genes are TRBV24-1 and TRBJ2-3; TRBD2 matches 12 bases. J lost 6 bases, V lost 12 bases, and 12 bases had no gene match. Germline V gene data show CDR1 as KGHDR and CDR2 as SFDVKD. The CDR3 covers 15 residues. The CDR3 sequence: CAAASGGAGSDTQYF. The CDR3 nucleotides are TGTGCCGCCGCTAGCGGGGGGGCCGGGTCGGATACGCAGTATTTT.

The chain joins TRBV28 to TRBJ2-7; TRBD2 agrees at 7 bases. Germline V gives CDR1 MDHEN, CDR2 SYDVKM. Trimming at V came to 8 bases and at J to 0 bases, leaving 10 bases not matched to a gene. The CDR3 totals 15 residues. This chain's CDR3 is CASLSRRTSSYEQYF. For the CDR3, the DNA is TGTGCCAGCCTTTCCCGACGGACTAGCTCCTACGAGCAGTACTTC.

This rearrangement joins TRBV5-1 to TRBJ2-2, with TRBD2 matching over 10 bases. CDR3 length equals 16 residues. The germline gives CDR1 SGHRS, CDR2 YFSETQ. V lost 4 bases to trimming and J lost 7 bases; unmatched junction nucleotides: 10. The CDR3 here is CASSPSGGALVGELFF. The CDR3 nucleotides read TGCGCCAGCAGCCCAAGCGGGGGGGCGTTGGTCGGGGAGCTGTTTTTT.

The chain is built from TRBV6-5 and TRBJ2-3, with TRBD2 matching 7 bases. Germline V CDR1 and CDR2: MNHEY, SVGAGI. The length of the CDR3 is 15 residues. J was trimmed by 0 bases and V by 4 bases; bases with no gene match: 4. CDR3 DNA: TGTGCCAGCAGTTTGTCCGGGAGGAGCACAGATACGCAGTATTTT. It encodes CASSLSGRSTDTQYF.